Reported below is one T cell receptor (beta chain). This clonotype occurred a few times. Its recognized antigen is unknown. Per-nucleotide qualities are absent, and no much larger clonotype sits a single base away. The method was PCR. DNA from cultured CD4+ T cells was subjected to TCR sequencing with the Oncomine TCR Beta short-read assay at the Johns Hopkins FTIC core. The QIAamp micro DNA kit was used to extract genomic DNA from the cultured CD4+ T cells. Oncomine TCR Beta libraries from cultured CD4+ T cells were pooled with unique dual indexes and sequenced on an Illumina iSeq 100. On the authors' methods: Non-productive sequences were removed, and CDR3s not starting with C, not ending with F or W, or shorter than 7 amino acids were discarded. The MANAFEST web application identified antigen-specific clonotypes by comparing peptide-stimulated wells against reference wells and other culture wells. To be called positive, a clone needed an FDR below 0.05, an odds ratio above 5, and a productive frequency above 0.1% in at least two of three replicate wells. A clonotype counted as cross-reactive if it showed significant expansion both in the SARS-CoV-2 spike wells and in at least one common cold coronavirus spike condition. Levenshtein distances (stringdist) and unrooted phylogenetic trees (ape) in R version 3.6.1 were used to assess CDR3 homology. TCRdb redid the processing of the public reads, applying fastp at Q25 and MiXCR, and retained in-frame beta chains. Entries are consolidated by CDR3 protein sequence, retaining the most common genes and DNA. TCRdb assigned the V and J calls; the authors' analysis was not used. This sample comprises more than 10,000 distinct CDR3 sequences, around a third of them detected only once. The ten largest clones represent 15% to 17% of the sample.

This specimen's treatment or condition label, interpreted: approximately nine-day PBMC culture with coronavirus spike peptide pools or control peptides (ViraFEST assay). The ViraFEST assay was used in the study, in which antigen-specific T cells were expanded with peptide pools and expanded clonotypes were subsequently identified by TCR sequencing. The positive SARS-CoV-2 PCR tests of the convalescent patients were dated from March to December 2020, before the Alpha, Beta and Delta variants emerged in the United States. Each well held about 2.2 million PBMCs cultured in IMDM containing roughly 5% human AB serum and approximately 9.8 IU/ml IL-2, with 10 ug/ml peptide pools added. Half of the culture medium was replaced with fresh IL-2-containing medium on days 3 and 7. After less than twelve days of culture, CD4+ T cells were isolated by negative selection with the EasySep CD4+ T cell isolation kit. PBMCs were separated from whole blood using Ficoll-Paque Plus gradient centrifugation and then either used fresh or cryopreserved at -140C. Each culture condition was generally run in triplicate wells.

The source of the sample is a study of vaccination and CD4 T cells after COVID-19 (dated by TCRdb to between 2022 and 2023). Context from the whole study: Convalescent patients had a positive SARS-CoV-2 result on nasal swab PCR, and of these patients, fewer than ten had mild disease and one had severe disease. Participants got two doses of the Pfizer-BioNTech BNT162b2 vaccine (n=8) or two doses of the Moderna mRNA-1273 vaccine (n=2). Control cultures received a CEFX viral epitope pool as the positive control, an HIV-1 Nef peptide pool as the negative control, or no peptide. The cultures were stimulated with overlapping spike peptide pools from SARS-CoV-2 and from the common cold coronaviruses HCoV-NL63, HCoV-OC43 and HCoV-229E. The convalescent cohort included six males and four females, with two Hispanic individuals, seven Caucasians, two Asians and one multiracial person. Post-vaccine blood samples were collected a median of about 66 days after the second vaccine dose, ranging from roughly 13 to 250 days. Post-COVID blood samples were collected from convalescent patients a median of about 92 days after diagnosis, with a range of roughly 30 to 161 days. In nine to eleven COVID-19 convalescent patients and a handful of infection-naive healthy vaccine recipients, researchers compared the spike-specific CD4+ TCR repertoire from before mRNA vaccination with the repertoire from after. What the authors observed across the whole study: Among convalescent patients, a median about 86% of the SARS-CoV-2-reactive clones seen after vaccination appeared only after vaccination, which suggests priming specific to the vaccine. The number of convalescent patients in the study was relatively small, and the study did not examine early timepoints following natural infection. An increase in the median number of SARS-CoV-2-reactive clonotypes from approximately 23 after infection to 38 after vaccination was observed, but the change was not found to be significant. Of the vaccine-specific clones found in convalescent patients, nearly all (304 of 307) were mono-reactive for SARS-CoV-2 spike instead of being cross-reactive with common cold coronaviruses.

Cut back by 9 bases and 1 base, the V and J ends lie 11 bases apart. The germline V gene gives CDR1 as WSHSY and CDR2 as SAAADI. The CDR3 measures 13 amino acids from cysteine to phenylalanine. Left in the record is the CDR3 DNA by itself, 39 bases read in frame from the first base. The sequence came from a human donor who had recovered from COVID-19. Sample: CD4+ T cells from blood, cultured in vitro, taken after SARS-CoV-2 vaccination. The rearrangement combines TRBV10-2 with TRBJ2-3; too little of a D gene remains to name it. The nucleotides read TGCGCCAGTAGAAGGGTGGGCACAGATACGCAGTATTTT. Translated, it reads CASRRVGTDTQYF.